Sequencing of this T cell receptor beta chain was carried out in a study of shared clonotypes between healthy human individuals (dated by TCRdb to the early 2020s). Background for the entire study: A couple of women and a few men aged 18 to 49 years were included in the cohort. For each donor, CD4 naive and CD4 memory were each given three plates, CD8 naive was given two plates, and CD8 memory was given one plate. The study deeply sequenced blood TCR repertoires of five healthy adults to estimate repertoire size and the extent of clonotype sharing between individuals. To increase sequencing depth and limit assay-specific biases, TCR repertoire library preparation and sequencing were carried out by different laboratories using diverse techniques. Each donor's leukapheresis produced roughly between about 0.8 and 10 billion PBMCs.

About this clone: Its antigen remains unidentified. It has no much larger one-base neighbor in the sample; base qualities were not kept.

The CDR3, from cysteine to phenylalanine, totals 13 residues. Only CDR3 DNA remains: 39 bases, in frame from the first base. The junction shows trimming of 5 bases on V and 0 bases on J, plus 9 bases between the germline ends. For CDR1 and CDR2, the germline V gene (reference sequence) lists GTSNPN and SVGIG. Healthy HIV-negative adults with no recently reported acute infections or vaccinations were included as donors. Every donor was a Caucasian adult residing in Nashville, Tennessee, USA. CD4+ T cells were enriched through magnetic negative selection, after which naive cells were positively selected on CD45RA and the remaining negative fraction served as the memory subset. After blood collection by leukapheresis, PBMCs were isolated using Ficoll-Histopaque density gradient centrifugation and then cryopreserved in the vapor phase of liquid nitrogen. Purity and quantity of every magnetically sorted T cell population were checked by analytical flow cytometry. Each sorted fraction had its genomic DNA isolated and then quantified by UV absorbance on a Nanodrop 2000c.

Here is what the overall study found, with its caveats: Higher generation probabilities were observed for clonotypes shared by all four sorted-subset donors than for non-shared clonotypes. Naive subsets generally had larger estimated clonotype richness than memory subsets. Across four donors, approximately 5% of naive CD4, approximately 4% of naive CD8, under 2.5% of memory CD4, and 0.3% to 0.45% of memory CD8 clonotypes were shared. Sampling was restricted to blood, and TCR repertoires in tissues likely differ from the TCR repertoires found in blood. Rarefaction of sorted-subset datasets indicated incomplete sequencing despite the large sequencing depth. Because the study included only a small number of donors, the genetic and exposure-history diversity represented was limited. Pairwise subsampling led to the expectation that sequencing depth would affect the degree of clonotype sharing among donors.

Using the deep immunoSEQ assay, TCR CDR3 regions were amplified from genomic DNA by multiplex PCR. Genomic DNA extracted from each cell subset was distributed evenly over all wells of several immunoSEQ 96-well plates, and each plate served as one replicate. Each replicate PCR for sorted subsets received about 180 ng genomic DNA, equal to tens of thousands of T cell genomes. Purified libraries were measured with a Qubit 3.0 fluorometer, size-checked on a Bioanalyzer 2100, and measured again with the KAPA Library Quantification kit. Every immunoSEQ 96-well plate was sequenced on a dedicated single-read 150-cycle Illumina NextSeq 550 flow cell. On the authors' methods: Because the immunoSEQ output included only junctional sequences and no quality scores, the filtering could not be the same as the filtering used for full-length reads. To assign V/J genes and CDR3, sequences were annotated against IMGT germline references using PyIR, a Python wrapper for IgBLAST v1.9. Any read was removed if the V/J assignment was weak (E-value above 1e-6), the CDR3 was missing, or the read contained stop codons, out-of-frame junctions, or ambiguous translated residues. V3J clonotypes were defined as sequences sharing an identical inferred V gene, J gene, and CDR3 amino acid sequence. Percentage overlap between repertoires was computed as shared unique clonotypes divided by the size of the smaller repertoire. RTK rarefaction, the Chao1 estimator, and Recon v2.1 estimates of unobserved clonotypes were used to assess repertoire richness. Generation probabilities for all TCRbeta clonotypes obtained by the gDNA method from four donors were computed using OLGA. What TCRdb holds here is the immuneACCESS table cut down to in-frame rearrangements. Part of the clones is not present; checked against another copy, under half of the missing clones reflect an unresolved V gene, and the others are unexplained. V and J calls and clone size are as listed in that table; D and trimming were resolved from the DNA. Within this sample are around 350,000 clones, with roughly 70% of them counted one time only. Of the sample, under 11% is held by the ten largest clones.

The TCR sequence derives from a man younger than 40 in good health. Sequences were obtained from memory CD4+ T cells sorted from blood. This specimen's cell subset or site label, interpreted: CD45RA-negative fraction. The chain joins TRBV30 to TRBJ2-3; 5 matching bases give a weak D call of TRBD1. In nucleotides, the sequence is TGTGCCTGGGAGACAGCCAGCACAGATACGCAGTATTTT. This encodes CAWETASTDTQYF. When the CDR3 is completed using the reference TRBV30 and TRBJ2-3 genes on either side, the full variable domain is SQTIHQWPATLVQPVGSPLSLECTVEGTSNPNLYWYRQAAGRGLQLLFYSVGIGQISSEVPQNLSASRPQDRQFILSSKKLLLSDSGFYLCAWETASTDTQYFGPGTRLTVL.